This T cell receptor (beta chain) was sequenced in a study of T cells after yellow fever vaccination. Ten or more counts support this clonotype. Trimming cost V 0 bases and J 2 bases; bases outside gene matches: 7. The germline V gene has CDR1 MNHEY and CDR2 SMNVEV (reference sequence). The CDR3 runs 17 residues. Synthesis of TCR cDNA relied on 5'RACE template switching, which attached a universal primer site and UMIs. One entry per CDR3 protein results from TCRdb running MiXCR on the 5' RACE reads. Here the sample spans nearly 45,000 distinct CDR3 sequences, about 6.8% being singletons. Study results and limitations: Only a minor proportion of clonotypes was detected across both CD4 and CD8 compartments.

The sequence was obtained from a man younger than 45 who received the YFV17D yellow fever vaccine. V and J are TRBV27 and TRBJ2-1, with TRBD2 identical over 7 bases. Material: CD8+ T cells not binding an NS4B(214-222) dextramer, sorted from PBMCs, obtained 45 days after the yellow fever booster vaccination. Here the CDR3 reads CASSLSGGAGTYNEQFF. The CDR3 nucleotides are TGTGCCAGCAGTTTATCGGGGGGAGCGGGAACCTACAATGAGCAGTTCTTC.